One and the same sample provided the 21 T cell receptor beta chains below, sequenced in a study of cytotoxic CD8 clonotypes in ibrutinib-treated CLL. Method: immunoSEQ multiplex PCR; TCRdb's copy keeps in-frame clones and lacks some. The sample includes fewer than 12,000 clones, approximately 80% of them seen just once. The sequencing used PBMCs, collected at disease progression, from a patient treated with ibrutinib. These receptors came from a human donor with chronic lymphocytic leukemia.

This clone was counted once. The chain joins TRBV18 to TRBJ2-1; 7 bases agree with TRBD1. Germline trimming cut 3 bases from V and 7 bases from J; bases unmatched to any gene: 6. Germline loops: CDR1 KGHSH, CDR2 LQKENI. This CDR3 has 14 residues. The CDR3 region has the DNA TGTGCCAGCTCACCGACGACAGGGCTGAATGAGCAGTTCTTC. It translates to CASSPTTGLNEQFF.

The V call is TRBV2, the J call TRBJ2-5; D is uncertain. Trimming left V 6 bases short and J 5 bases short, with 10 bases between. In germline, CDR1 is SNHLY, CDR2 FYNNEI. This CDR3 comprises 12 residues. The CDR3 nucleotides read TGTGCCAGCAGCAAGCTTTTGGAGACCCAGTACTTC. Protein sequence: CASSKLLETQYF.

The chain recombines TRBV4-1 with TRBJ2-7; no clear D gene. The CDR3 spans 15 residues. Trimming stripped 4 bases from V and 5 bases from J, with 18 bases between. Germline V gene lookup returns CDR1 MGHRA and CDR2 YSYEKL. The CDR3 protein is CASSLNWAPSDEQYF. CDR3 coding DNA: TGCGCCAGCAGCCTAAACTGGGCGCCGAGCGACGAGCAGTACTTC.

The CDR3 reads CASIPGTGGNQPQHF. In DNA, the CDR3 is TGTGCCAGCATTCCCGGGACAGGGGGCAATCAGCCCCAGCATTTT. The chain couples TRBV6-6 to TRBJ1-5, with 10 bases identical to TRBD1. The length of the CDR3 is 15 residues. V shed 7 bases and J 2 bases; nucleotides not matched to a gene: 5. Germline CDR1 is MNHNY and CDR2 is SVGAGI (reference sequence).

This sequence joins TRBV5-4 and TRBJ2-2; TRBD1 aligns across 9 bases. CDR1 and CDR2 (germline): SGHNT, YYREEE (reference sequence). V shed 4 bases and J 1 base; nucleotides not matched to a gene: 8. This CDR3 comprises 17 residues. CDR3 loop: CASSVPTGGENTGELFF. The CDR3 nucleotides are TGTGCCAGCAGCGTTCCTACAGGGGGCGAGAACACCGGGGAGCTGTTTTTT.

This clone was recorded a few times. The rearrangement joins TRBV2 to TRBJ1-4; D not certain. Trimming removed 6 bases from V and 4 bases from J, with 9 bases in between. The CDR3 runs to 13 residues. Per the germline V gene, CDR1 is SNHLY and CDR2 is FYNNEI. The CDR3 region is CASRDGINEKLFF. In DNA, the CDR3 is TGTGCCAGCAGGGACGGAATTAATGAAAAACTGTTTTTT.

The rearrangement joins TRBV4-2 to TRBJ2-3, with 11 positions matching TRBD2. J gave up 4 bases and V 4 bases, and 1 base lay outside the gene matches. Germline lookup yields CDR1 LGHNA and CDR2 YNFKEQ. The CDR3 contains 14 residues. As DNA, the CDR3 is TGTGCCAGCAGCCGTAGCGGGGGGGCAGATACGCAGTATTTT. Its protein product is CASSRSGGADTQYF.

The CDR3 here is CASSIGGGNLGYEQYF. In DNA form, the CDR3 reads TGTGCCAGTAGTATAGGAGGTGGGAACCTTGGCTACGAGCAGTACTTC. The genes are TRBV19 and TRBJ2-7, with D unresolved. CDR1 is LNHDA and CDR2 is SQIVND in the germline V gene (reference sequence). The CDR3 totals 16 residues. With 1 base removed from V and 3 bases from J, the gap between germline ends came to 16 bases.

The CDR3 spells CASNPYDSRSGNTIYF. The CDR3 DNA reads as TGCGCCAGCAACCCTTATGACAGCCGCTCTGGAAACACCATATATTTT. The V and J genes are TRBV5-1 and TRBJ1-3; D possibly corresponds to TRBD1 (5 bases). Between the trimmed V and J ends, which lost 6 bases and 0 bases, there was a span of 16 bases. This CDR3 region has 16 residues. In germline, CDR1 is SGHRS, CDR2 YFSETQ. The variable domain in full, with the rest retrieved from reference TRBV5-1 and TRBJ1-3, is KAGVTQTPRYLIKTRGQQVTLSCSPISGHRSVSWYQQTPGQGLQFLFEYFSETQRNKGNFPGRFSGRQFSNSRSEMNVSTLELGDSALYLCASNPYDSRSGNTIYFGEGSWLTVV.

The J gene is TRBJ2-2, the V gene TRBV19, with 7 nucleotides matching TRBD2. This CDR3 contains 18 residues. Trimming removed 4 bases from V and 5 bases from J; junction bases left unmatched: 16. Germline assignment: CDR1 LNHDA and CDR2 SQIVND (reference sequence). DNA of the CDR3: TGTGCCAGTAGTACCCTACTAGCGCGTCCCCCAACGACCGGGGAGCTGTTTTTT. It translates to CASSTLLARPPTTGELFF.

The chain employs TRBV19 and TRBJ2-6; D is unclear. In germline, CDR1 is LNHDA, CDR2 SQIVND (reference sequence). The CDR3 runs 14 residues. The ends were cut back, 9 bases at V and 0 bases at J, with 9 bases in the middle. DNA for the CDR3: TGTGCCAGCCACAAGAACTCTGGGGCCAACGTCCTGACTTTC. Translation gives CASHKNSGANVLTF.

The CDR3 spells CASSSISDGGAPGANVLTF. As DNA, the CDR3 is TGTGCCAGCAGCTCTATTTCGGATGGTGGGGCACCTGGGGCCAACGTCCTGACTTTC. The chain uses TRBV11-2 and TRBJ2-6, with a tentative D call TRBD1 (5 bases). V was trimmed by 4 bases and J by 2 bases, leaving 21 bases between them. The CDR3 runs to 19 residues. In germline, CDR1 is SGHAT, CDR2 FQNNGV.

The chain links TRBV10-3 to TRBJ2-1; the match to TRBD2 covers 9 bases. V gave up 4 bases and J gave up 0 bases; unmatched junction bases: 4. CDR1 is ENHRY and CDR2 is SYGVKD in the germline V gene. The CDR3 runs to 16 residues. This CDR3 reads CAISGIAGASYNEQFF. The CDR3 region has the DNA TGTGCCATCAGTGGGATAGCGGGGGCCTCCTACAATGAGCAGTTCTTC.

This rearrangement joins TRBV6-5 to TRBJ2-2; 8 nucleotides line up with TRBD1. V trimming: 10 bases; J trimming: 0 bases; junction bases outside the gene matches: 4. The germline CDR1 and CDR2 sequences are MNHEY and SVGAGI. The CDR3 sequence is 14 residues long. Here the CDR3 reads CATRGQANTGELFF. The CDR3 nucleotides read TGTGCCACGAGGGGACAGGCGAACACCGGGGAGCTGTTTTTT.

This chain connects TRBV5-1 to TRBJ2-1; weak D call: TRBD2 (6 bases). Germline assignment: CDR1 SGHRS and CDR2 YFSETQ. The CDR3 extends over 17 amino acids. V was pared by 3 bases and J by 1 base, with 17 bases between. CDR3 sequence reads: CASSSEGPSRSYNEQFF. Here the CDR3 DNA reads TGCGCCAGCAGCTCGGAGGGACCTTCGCGTTCCTACAATGAGCAGTTCTTC.

The CDR3 DNA reads TGTGCCAGCAGCGCTTCCTACGAGCAGTACTTC. Amino acids: CASSASYEQYF. The chain is built from TRBV21-1 and TRBJ2-7. TRBV21-1 is described as a pseudogene. The CDR3 consists of 11 residues.

The chain joins TRBV11-2 to TRBJ2-1; 8 bases are shared with TRBD1. The length of the CDR3 is 15 residues. CDR1 is SGHAT, CDR2 FQNNGV, per germline. The trim removed 3 bases at V and 6 bases at J, leaving 7 bases unmatched. This CDR3 reads CASSFLGQGRNEQFF. The CDR3 nucleotides are TGTGCCAGCAGCTTCTTAGGACAGGGTCGCAATGAGCAGTTCTTC.

This clone was observed once. The CDR3 DNA is TGTGCCAGCAGCGCCATCGGGGACTCAAACACTGAAGCTTTCTTT. Its translation is CASSAIGDSNTEAFF. V is TRBV14 and J is TRBJ1-1; D perhaps matches TRBD1 (5 bases). Germline-derived CDR1 and CDR2 are SGHDN and FVKESK. Trimming took 5 bases from V and 2 from J, leaving 15 bases between them. The CDR3 runs to 15 residues.

The chain has TRBV30 and TRBJ2-7, with D perhaps matching TRBD2 (6 bases). V was trimmed by 1 base and J by 4 bases, leaving 8 bases between them. This CDR3 comprises 12 residues. CDR1 is GTSNPN, CDR2 SVGIG, per germline (reference sequence). CDR3 loop: CAWSESGYEQYF. CDR3 bases: TGTGCCTGGAGTGAAAGCGGGTACGAGCAGTACTTC.

V is TRBV15 and J is TRBJ2-5; no definite D call. Trimming stripped 0 bases from V and 2 bases from J, with 10 bases between. Germline CDR1 reads LNHNV; CDR2 reads YYDKDF (reference sequence). The CDR3 sequence is 15 residues long. CDR3 protein: CATSRDLLVQETQYF. The DNA for the CDR3 is TGTGCCACCAGCAGAGATTTACTGGTTCAAGAGACCCAGTACTTC.

V and J are TRBV7-3 and TRBJ2-2, with a weak D call TRBD2 (5 bases). Germline lookup yields CDR1 SGHTA and CDR2 FQGTGA. Trimming pared 6 bases from V and 7 bases from J, leaving 15 bases between. The CDR3 is 14 residues long. The CDR3 region is CASRVRGSGGELFF. The CDR3 bases are TGTGCCAGCAGGGTTCGGGGTTCTGGCGGGGAGCTGTTTTTT.